The following is a T cell receptor (beta chain) sequence with its context. Its antigen is unknown. The data belong to a study of OX40 agonist ivuxolimab in advanced cancers. Background on the study: The dose of intravenous ivuxolimab that patients received every 2 weeks ranged from 0.01 to 10 mg/kg. Study-level findings and limits: Among some nonresponders, normalized T-cell clonal expansion was also low. Among the lowest levels of clonal expansion were found in partial responders at 0.1-3.0 mg/kg.

TCRdb's copy holds only in-frame clones and misses some; the assay was immunoSEQ multiplex PCR. The sample lists 65,000 to 80,000 clones, around 93% occurring once. After removal of 2 bases from V and 4 bases from J, the junction contained 6 bases not matched to a gene. The CDR3 has 14 amino acids. Germline values: CDR1 SGHDT, CDR2 YYEEEE. This chain links TRBV5-6 with TRBJ2-7; 7 nucleotides align to TRBD1. This receptor was identified in an adult with an advanced solid tumor such as melanoma, head and neck, liver or kidney cancer. The sequences come from CD4+ or CD8+ T cells sorted from blood, collected in a trial of the OX40 agonist ivuxolimab. The CDR3 nucleotides are TGTGCCAGCAGCTTAACGAGGGGGCTGTACGAGCAGTACTTC. It codes for CASSLTRGLYEQYF.